This T cell receptor beta chain comes out of a study of tumor and adjacent non-tumor tissue in lung cancer. The study, taken as a whole, reports: Tumor repertoires had a smaller top 100 clone share than normal lung.

In this sample, this clonotype turned up once. Its antigen is as yet unknown. Its ends do not fully match the called genes, so a read error is possible. Three rounds of nested PCR, following a modified ARM-PCR protocol, produced the TCRbeta library. TCRdb redid the calling of the multiplex PCR reads with MiXCR, one entry per CDR3 protein. The sample lists 65,000 to 90,000 distinct CDR3 sequences; 80% to 85% were seen once. The CDR3 covers 16 residues. The germline CDR1 and CDR2 sequences are MNHNY and SVGAGI (reference sequence). No cell sorting was done before RNA was extracted from the tissue. This receptor was identified in a woman aged 45-59 years with non-small cell lung cancer. Sequencing was carried out using lung tumor tissue. The chain uses TRBV6-6 and TRBJ2-2, with D possibly TRBD2 on 5 matching bases. CDR3: CVSGYSGPANTGELFF. CDR3 DNA: TGTGTCAGCGGTTACTCTGGACCAGCGAACACCGGGGAGCTGTTTTTT.